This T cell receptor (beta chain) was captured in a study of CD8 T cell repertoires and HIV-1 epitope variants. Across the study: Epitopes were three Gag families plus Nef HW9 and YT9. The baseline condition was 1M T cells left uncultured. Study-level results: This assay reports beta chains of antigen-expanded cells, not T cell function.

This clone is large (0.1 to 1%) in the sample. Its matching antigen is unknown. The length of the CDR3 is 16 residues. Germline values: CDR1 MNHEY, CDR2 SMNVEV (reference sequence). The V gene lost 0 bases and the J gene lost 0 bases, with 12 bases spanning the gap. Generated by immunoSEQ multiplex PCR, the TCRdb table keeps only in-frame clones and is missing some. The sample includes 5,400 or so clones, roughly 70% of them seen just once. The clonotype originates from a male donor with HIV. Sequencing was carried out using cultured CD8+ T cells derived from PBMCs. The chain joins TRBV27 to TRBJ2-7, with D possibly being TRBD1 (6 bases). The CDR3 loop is CASSLSQGTLSYEQYF. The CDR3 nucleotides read TGTGCCAGCAGTTTATCACAGGGAACCCTCTCCTACGAGCAGTACTTC.